The subject of this entry is one T cell receptor beta chain. This clonotype was counted ten times or more. The specificity of this receptor is unknown. Nothing much larger sits one base from this clone, and base qualities are not available. For repertoire sequencing, the TCR beta CDR3 regions were amplified from RNA transcripts. The first round was an RT-PCR using HTBI primers with the Qiagen OneStep RT-PCR kit, and this first round was followed by a second-round multiplex PCR, then size selection and purification. The libraries underwent paired-end sequencing with 100 bp reads on an Illumina HiSeq2000. The authors' analysis ran thus. Reads were processed with SOAPnuke, discarding reads with adapters, uncalled bases, mean Phred below 15, or no exact constant-primer or identifier match. COPE v1.2.5 was used to merge high-quality paired reads. Unique nucleotide sequences were defined as clonotypes and aligned to IMGT TRB V, D and J references using MiTCR v1.1. Analysis was restricted to V-J combinations with a frequency above 0.0001, which covered about 99% of repertoires. For each V-J combination, a TCR clonal expansion and chaos score was defined as F50 clonal expansion divided by the chaos observed in the TCRdist matrix. Welch's t-statistics and random forest were used to reduce features to about a dozen V-J combinations, which were fed into a naive Bayes classifier. The similarity between thyroid and blood repertoires was quantified using the Morisita-Horn index. The public reads were reanalyzed by TCRdb: fastp trimming at Q25, MiXCR alignment, in-frame beta chains only. Rows are combined by CDR3 protein, so each entry shows the most common genes and DNA. These V and J calls rely on TCRdb rather than the paper's analysis. The sample table records approximately 330,000 distinct CDR3 sequences; roughly 15% of these occur just once. The ten most abundant clones make up around 12% of the sample.

The source of the sample is a study of Graves' ophthalmopathy and Graves' hyperthyroidism (dated 2018 in TCRdb). About the study as a whole: Peripheral blood was collected at initial diagnosis, prior to any treatment. After sampling, hyperthyroidism patients received methimazole starting at 30 mg daily, and ophthalmopathy patients received high-dose intravenous methylprednisolone. A discovery set of more than 90 patients (43 ophthalmopathy, some 58 stable hyperthyroidism) was enrolled to explore V-J signatures distinguishing ophthalmopathy from hyperthyroidism. The study used TCR beta repertoire signatures to distinguish Graves' ophthalmopathy from Graves' hyperthyroidism and to predict progression to ophthalmopathy. The independent validation cohort included some 19 hyperthyroidism patients plus 17 patients who later progressed from hyperthyroidism to ophthalmopathy. In total, over 130 blood samples were TCR-sequenced: some 40 ophthalmopathy, approximately 75 hyperthyroidism and about 17 hyperthyroidism-to-ophthalmopathy patients. In about 6 hyperthyroidism patients, the T-cell repertoire of thyroid tissue was compared with the T-cell repertoire of blood.

Ophthalmopathy patients had moderately to severely active disease, Clinical Activity Score of at least 3, NOSPECS grade of at least 4, and disease duration under 3 months. Patients with other autoimmune diseases, uncontrolled infections, pregnancy or lactation were excluded from the study. Diagnosis was based on clinical symptoms, serum thyroxine, TRAb, thyroid ultrasound and orbital computed tomography. PBMCs were isolated from approximately 10 ml of fresh peripheral blood by Ficoll-Paque density gradient centrifugation. Trizol reagent was used to extract the total RNA, and its quality was then checked on an Agilent 2100 Bioanalyzer. For CDR1 and CDR2, the germline V gene (reference sequence) lists SEHNR and FQNEAQ. V drops 5 bases and J drops 1 base, leaving 12 bases in between. The CDR3 sequence holds 15 residues, the cysteine and phenylalanine included. The DNA shown is the 45-base CDR3, in frame from base 1.

Results the study describes overall, beyond this receptor: In cross-validation, the 13-signature model distinguished ophthalmopathy from stable hyperthyroidism with 87.88% sensitivity and around 84% specificity, while in the test set the corresponding values were around 79% and 71%. Sample size was not predetermined statistically, and investigators were not blinded to group allocation. Most expanded thyroid clonotypes with frequency above 0.001 were also detected in blood, suggesting blood repertoires may reflect the thyroid immune response. In validation, the model predicted ophthalmopathy progression with 55% to 71% sensitivity and around 72% specificity; roughly 11 predicted patients were CT-confirmed with GO in a median of roughly 6.8 months.

The sequence was obtained from an adult man with Graves' ophthalmopathy. Recombination joined TRBV7-9 with TRBJ1-5; TRBD1 is possibly the D segment (6 matching bases). Material: peripheral blood. The DNA reads as follows: TGTGCCAGCAGCACAGGGAGTTCGAGCAATCAGCCCCAGCATTTT. It specifies CASSTGSSSNQPQHF.